One sample yielded the 14 T cell receptor beta chains listed below, sequenced in a study of early T cells in non-severe SARS-CoV-2 infection. TCRdb reprocessed the 5' RACE reads via MiXCR and lists one record per CDR3 protein. The data show more than 90,000 distinct CDR3 sequences, about 11% seen once. The sample taken for sequencing was whole blood. These receptors were collected from an adult who was a healthcare worker with PCR-confirmed SARS-CoV-2 infection or an uninfected control (not recorded which).

This clonotype showed up just a few times. The genes are TRBV6-5 and TRBJ2-3; D gene ambiguous. Germline values: CDR1 MNHEY, CDR2 SVGAGI. The CDR3 sequence is 15 residues long. The germline V and J ends were trimmed by 0 bases and 3 bases, with 10 bases remaining between them. CDR3 DNA sequence: TGTGCCAGCAGTTACTCGGTGTCTGGAACAGATACGCAGTATTTT. It encodes CASSYSVSGTDTQYF.

This clonotype was observed at least ten times. The genes are TRBV28 and TRBJ1-3; D uncertain. Germline-derived CDR1 and CDR2 are MDHEN and SYDVKM. V shed 2 bases and J shed 4 bases, with 12 bases lying between them. The CDR3 runs to 15 residues. In DNA, the CDR3 is TGTGCCAGCAGTTTACCTCGCAGCGGCGGAAACACCATATATTTT. This codes for CASSLPRSGGNTIYF. The variable domain in full, with the rest retrieved from reference TRBV28 and TRBJ1-3, is DVKVTQSSRYLVKRTGEKVFLECVQDMDHENMFWYRQDPGLGLRLIYFSYDVKMKEKGDIPEGYSVSREKKERFSLILESASTNQTSMYLCASSLPRSGGNTIYFGEGSWLTVV.

This clonotype appeared many times. The chain employs TRBV20-1 and TRBJ1-5; TRBD1 might be the D (6 bases). Germline V gene data show CDR1 as DFQATT and CDR2 as SNEGSKA (reference sequence). The CDR3 loop spans 12 amino acids. V was clipped by 7 bases and J by 1 base, with 8 bases between them. The chain's CDR3 is CSGGGSNQPQHF. The CDR3 DNA reads as TGCAGTGGAGGGGGGAGCAATCAGCCCCAGCATTTT.

Ten or more counts support this clonotype. The rearrangement joins TRBV5-1 to TRBJ1-4; perhaps TRBD1 as D (5 bases). CDR3 length equals 14 residues. The V end was cut by 4 bases, the J end by 4 bases, with 11 bases between. The germline CDR1 and CDR2 sequences are SGHRS and YFSETQ. The CDR3, as DNA: TGCGCCAGCAGCACCGGACATCGTAATGAAAAACTGTTTTTT. It specifies CASSTGHRNEKLFF.

This clonotype has a count of ten or more. The chain has TRBV9 and TRBJ1-6, with D perhaps TRBD1 (6 bases). CDR1 is SGDLS, CDR2 YYNGEE, per germline. This CDR3 region has 13 residues. Trimming left V 3 bases short and J 7 bases short, with 8 bases between. The CDR3 DNA is TGTGCCAGCAGCGGTACAGGGAATTCACCCCTCCACTTT. It encodes CASSGTGNSPLHF.

In this sample, this clonotype turned up many times. V and J are TRBV7-9 and TRBJ2-7; 13 nucleotides agree with TRBD2. From germline, CDR1 is SEHNR and CDR2 FQNEAQ (reference sequence). With 4 bases clipped from V and 3 bases from J, the junction kept 9 bases outside the gene matches. This CDR3 spans 17 amino acids. The CDR3 nucleotides read TGTGCCAGCAGCTCCGGGACTAGCGGGATTTATGACTACGAGCAGTACTTC. Its translation: CASSSGTSGIYDYEQYF.

The sample holds many counts of this clonotype. The chain uses TRBV4-1 and TRBJ2-2, with D perhaps matching TRBD2 (6 bases). The V and J ends lost 6 bases and 3 bases respectively, with 11 bases between them. CDR1 is MGHRA, CDR2 YSYEKL, per germline. This CDR3 region has 14 residues. CDR3 DNA: TGCGCCAGCAGGCTGAGGGAGGACACCGGGGAGCTGTTTTTT. As protein: CASRLREDTGELFF.

Details on this clonotype: One junction end does not reproduce the germline sequence, and a read error may be involved. V gene TRBV6-5 combines with J gene TRBJ1-5, with 10 bases fitting TRBD1. The germline gives CDR1 MNHEY, CDR2 SVGAGI. CDR3 length equals 15 residues. CDR3 DNA: TGTGTCAGCAGCCCCGACAGGGGGCTTCATCAGCCCCAGCATTTT. Translation: CVSSPDRGLHQPQHF.

The chain is built from TRBV4-1 and TRBJ1-6; 9 positions match TRBD1. Germline CDR1 and CDR2: MGHRA and YSYEKL. The length of the CDR3 is 17 residues. V shed 1 base, J shed 5 bases, and the junction held 6 bases outside the gene matches. In DNA, the CDR3 is TGCGCCAGCAGCCAAGCACCAGGGACAGGGAATAATTCACCCCTCCACTTT. This gives the protein CASSQAPGTGNNSPLHF.

Many counts were recorded for this clonotype. The chain carries TRBV7-9 and TRBJ2-7, with 7 bases fitting TRBD1. J lost 5 bases, V lost 0 bases, and 7 bases had no gene match. The CDR3 extends over 15 amino acids. Germline assignment: CDR1 SEHNR and CDR2 FQNEAQ (reference sequence). CDR3 sequence: CASSLAETGNHEQYF. The DNA for the CDR3 is TGTGCCAGCAGCTTAGCTGAGACAGGGAACCACGAGCAGTACTTC.

This clonotype occurred a few times. V and J are TRBV6-5 and TRBJ1-5; D is ambiguous. From germline, CDR1 is MNHEY and CDR2 SVGAGI. The V and J ends lost 6 bases and 7 bases respectively, with 16 bases between them. This CDR3 has 14 amino acids. This CDR3 reads CASSPEGIRQPQHF. The DNA of the CDR3 is TGTGCCAGCAGCCCCGAAGGAATTAGGCAGCCCCAGCATTTT.

In regard to this clonotype: The limits of the CDR3 on the DNA are not certain, so only TCRdb's listed CDR3 is given. This sequence joins TRBV7-9 and TRBJ1-3. Germline assignment: CDR1 SEHNR and CDR2 FQNEAQ (reference sequence). The CDR3 is 19 amino acids in total, end residues counted. The chain's CDR3 is CASSLGVLGTGRSGNTIYF.

Only a few counts were recorded for this clonotype. The gene calls are TRBV19 and TRBJ2-7; D tentatively reads TRBD1 or TRBD2 (5 bases each). This CDR3 contains 15 residues. CDR1 LNHDA and CDR2 SQIVND come from the germline V gene (reference sequence). V was shortened by 3 bases and J by 6 bases, with 18 bases between the two germline ends. Here the CDR3 reads CASSMGTTGPGEQYF. The CDR3 nucleotides read TGTGCCAGTAGTATGGGGACCACCGGACCGGGCGAGCAGTACTTC. Full variable domain (rest looked up from reference TRBV19 and TRBJ2-7): DGGITQSPKYLFRKEGQNVTLSCEQNLNHDAMYWYRQDPGQGLRLIYYSQIVNDFQKGDIAEGYSVSREKKESFPLTVTSAQKNPTAFYLCASSMGTTGPGEQYFGPGTRLTVT.

This chain joins TRBV28 and TRBJ2-6; tentatively, D is TRBD1 or TRBD2 (5 bases each). This CDR3 contains 17 residues. Germline values: CDR1 MDHEN, CDR2 SYDVKM. V was trimmed by 4 bases and J by 1 base, leaving 14 bases between them. The CDR3: CASSSPGARSGANVLTF. The CDR3 DNA sequence: TGTGCCAGCAGTTCCCCCGGGGCCCGATCTGGGGCCAACGTCCTGACTTTC.